Following are 25 T cell receptor beta chains from one sample sequenced in a study of PD-L1 blockade in urothelial cancer. Sequenced by immunoSEQ multiplex PCR; TCRdb stores in-frame clones only, minus some. The repertoire includes around 35,000 clones, 70% to 85% of them detected once, and about 17% sits in the top ten. The starting material was PBMCs, obtained around atezolizumab (anti-PD-L1) treatment. Every receptor here comes from a man between 60 and 70 years old with urothelial cancer.

A few counts support this clone. The V call is TRBV2, the J call TRBJ2-1; TRBD1 agrees at 9 bases. Losses at the gene ends were 6 bases for V and 1 base for J; bases not matched to a gene: 7. Germline V gene data show CDR1 as SNHLY and CDR2 as FYNNEI. CDR3 length: 16 amino acids. This CDR3 is CASSPGQGGSYNEQFF. The CDR3 DNA reads as TGTGCCAGCAGCCCGGGACAGGGAGGGTCCTACAATGAGCAGTTCTTC.

The chain employs TRBV15 and TRBJ1-2; TRBD1 might be the D (5 bases). CDR1 is LNHNV, CDR2 YYDKDF, per germline (reference sequence). V lost 0 bases and J 7 bases, leaving 12 bases between the germline ends. The CDR3 is made up of 14 amino acids. The DNA of the CDR3 is TGTGCCACCAGCAGAGATCGGCAGGGATCTGGCTACACCTTC. As protein: CATSRDRQGSGYTF.

The V call is TRBV4-2, the J call TRBJ2-1, with TRBD2 identical over 8 bases. This CDR3 has 15 amino acids. Per the germline V gene, CDR1 is LGHNA and CDR2 is YNFKEQ. V gave up 0 bases and J gave up 3 bases; unmatched junction bases: 1. The CDR3 DNA reads TGTGCCAGCAGCCAAGATCGGGGGGGCTACAATGAGCAGTTCTTC. Amino acid sequence: CASSQDRGGYNEQFF.

V and J are TRBV29-1 and TRBJ2-3; possible D gene TRBD2, 6 bases. Germline CDR1 reads SQVTM; CDR2 reads ANQGSEA. The ends were cut back, 8 bases at V and 5 bases at J, with 17 bases in the middle. This CDR3 has 13 amino acids. The CDR3 coding sequence is TGCAGCAGCCTGGGGGGAGCGGGAGATACGCAGTATTTT. Amino acids: CSSLGGAGDTQYF.

The chain links TRBV19 to TRBJ1-4; no firm D call. This CDR3 is 15 amino acids long. Germline-derived CDR1 and CDR2 are LNHDA and SQIVND (reference sequence). Trimming removed 3 bases at V and 2 bases at J, with 10 bases between. In DNA form, the CDR3 reads TGTGCCAGTAGTATCGGTGTACAGACTAATGAAAAACTGTTTTTT. As protein: CASSIGVQTNEKLFF.

The chain links TRBV7-9 to TRBJ2-4; TRBD2 is a possible D gene (5 bases). Germline V gene sequence: CDR1 SEHNR, CDR2 FQNEAQ (reference sequence). Trimming cost V 3 bases and J 8 bases, with 8 bases left between them. The CDR3 sequence is 12 residues long. The CDR3 nucleotides read TGTGCCAGCAGCTTGTCCGGGGACATTCAGTACTTC. Protein product: CASSLSGDIQYF.

V gene TRBV11-2 combines with J gene TRBJ2-1, with 7 bases lining up with TRBD1. Germline V gene lookup returns CDR1 SGHAT and CDR2 FQNNGV. Losses at the gene ends were 7 bases for V and 8 bases for J; bases not matched to a gene: 14. There are 15 residues in the CDR3. CDR3 in DNA: TGTGCCAGCACCCTGATGGGACAGCTTGGGGATGAGCAGTTCTTC. It yields the protein CASTLMGQLGDEQFF.

The V call is TRBV19, the J call TRBJ2-6; 8 bases agree with TRBD1. The CDR3 is 18 residues long. J gave up 3 bases and V 4 bases, and 11 bases lay outside the gene matches. Germline V gives CDR1 LNHDA, CDR2 SQIVND (reference sequence). CDR3 sequence: CASSTQDRTGYGANVLTF. Here the CDR3 DNA reads TGTGCCAGTAGTACCCAGGATAGGACAGGGTATGGGGCCAACGTCCTGACTTTC.

This clone was counted only a few times. This chain links TRBV10-3 with TRBJ1-2, with D hard to call. CDR1 and CDR2 from the germline V gene are ENHRY and SYGVKD. There are 13 residues in the CDR3. V lost 4 bases and J 4 bases, leaving 10 bases between the germline ends. The CDR3, as DNA: TGTGCCATCAGTGGGGCAGGAACCTATGGCTACACCTTC. This encodes CAISGAGTYGYTF.

The rearrangement uses TRBV10-2 and TRBJ1-1; D gene unclear. Germline V gene lookup returns CDR1 WSHSY and CDR2 SAAADI. This CDR3 comprises 11 residues. Trimming shortened V by 5 bases and J by 4 bases, and 5 bases separated the two germline ends. The CDR3 sequence is CASSRSTEAFF. CDR3 DNA sequence: TGCGCCAGCAGTCGGAGCACTGAAGCTTTCTTT.

This clone was observed a handful of times. This chain uses TRBV19 with TRBJ1-4; unclear D gene. Trimming stripped 5 bases from V and 2 bases from J, with 15 bases between. CDR1 is LNHDA, CDR2 SQIVND, per germline (reference sequence). This CDR3 is built from 16 residues. The CDR3 loop reads CASSSSRKQTNEKLFF. The DNA for the CDR3 is TGTGCCAGTAGTTCTAGTCGAAAGCAGACTAATGAAAAACTGTTTTTT.

V gene TRBV5-1 combines with J gene TRBJ2-7, with 8 bases matching TRBD2. The V segment lost 4 bases and the J segment 0 bases; nucleotides outside the gene matches: 9. The CDR3 sequence is 16 residues long. Germline V gene sequence: CDR1 SGHRS, CDR2 YFSETQ. CDR3 sequence (DNA): TGCGCCAGCAGCCGACGGGGGGGTCCCAGCTCCTACGAGCAGTACTTC. This codes for CASSRRGGPSSYEQYF.

The V and J genes are TRBV7-8 and TRBJ1-6; D may be TRBD1 (6 bases). The V gene's germline CDR1 is SGHVS and CDR2 FQNEAQ. The V end lost 1 base, the J end lost 4 bases, and 20 bases lay between the germline ends. CDR3 length equals 19 residues. The CDR3 DNA follows: TGTGCCAGCAGCTTAGGGTCCGGGACACGAAATCGGTATAATTCACCCCTCCACTTT. Translating it yields CASSLGSGTRNRYNSPLHF.

This sequence joins TRBV2 and TRBJ2-5; 9 bases line up with TRBD1. CDR1 SNHLY and CDR2 FYNNEI come from the germline V gene. This CDR3 comprises 17 residues. The J segment lost 4 bases and the V segment lost 4 bases, leaving 13 bases of the junction unmatched. This CDR3 is CASSGRGTGRVAETQYF. DNA of the CDR3: TGTGCCAGCAGTGGCAGGGGGACAGGGAGGGTGGCAGAGACCCAGTACTTC.

The gene calls are TRBV6-5 and TRBJ2-3, with a weak D call TRBD1 (6 bases). The CDR3 contains 16 residues. The V end was cut by 0 bases, the J end by 6 bases, with 16 bases between. Germline V gives CDR1 MNHEY, CDR2 SVGAGI. The DNA for the CDR3 is TGTGCCAGCAGTTACTCGATGGCCAGGGGTGGTGATACGCAGTATTTT. Translated: CASSYSMARGGDTQYF.

A remark on this clone: The sample contains more than one DNA sequence encoding this CDR3. The CDR3 DNA reads TGTGCCAGCAGTAGGGGTGGGGAGCAGTACTTC. Translation gives CASSRGGEQYF. The J gene is TRBJ2-7, the V gene TRBV28, with a weak D call TRBD1 (5 bases). Trimming shortened V by 5 bases and J by 7 bases, and 9 bases separated the two germline ends. Germline CDR1 is MDHEN and CDR2 is SYDVKM. This CDR3 has 11 residues. The full variable domain, completed using reference TRBV28 and TRBJ2-7, is DVKVTQSSRYLVKRTGEKVFLECVQDMDHENMFWYRQDPGLGLRLIYFSYDVKMKEKGDIPEGYSVSREKKERFSLILESASTNQTSMYLCASSRGGEQYFGPGTRLTVT.

This clone occurred a few times. This chain links TRBV18 with TRBJ2-7; the match to TRBD2 covers 8 bases. Unmatched junction bases numbered 11, after V lost 6 bases and J lost 7 bases. The germline CDR1 and CDR2 sequences are KGHSH and LQKENI. The CDR3 sequence is 14 residues long. The CDR3 DNA sequence: TGTGCCAGCTCCAGCGGGGGACTAACCTGGGAGCAGTACTTC. Protein sequence: CASSSGGLTWEQYF.

The chain is built from TRBV18 and TRBJ2-3, with D uncertain. The CDR3 spans 12 residues. The V gene lost 6 bases and the J gene lost 0 bases, with 4 bases spanning the gap. The V gene's germline CDR1 is KGHSH and CDR2 LQKENI. CDR3 region: CASSASTDTQYF. CDR3 coding DNA: TGTGCCAGCTCGGCCAGCACAGATACGCAGTATTTT. Together with reference TRBV18 and TRBJ2-3, the CDR3 gives the full variable domain: NAGVMQNPRHLVRRRGQEARLRCSPMKGHSHVYWYRQLPEEGLKFMVYLQKENIIDESGMPKERFSAEFPKEGPSILRIQQVVRGDSAAYFCASSASTDTQYFGPGTRLTVL.

V usage is TRBV7-9 and J usage is TRBJ1-4; D gene uncertain. Germline V gene sequence: CDR1 SEHNR, CDR2 FQNEAQ (reference sequence). V dropped 3 bases and J dropped 7 bases, with 9 bases sitting between them. CDR3 size: 13 residues. CDR3 DNA sequence: TGTGCCAGCAGCTTTGGGGAGGGTGAAAAACTGTTTTTT. It codes for CASSFGEGEKLFF.

This clone was found a few times. V is TRBV7-8 and J is TRBJ2-1; 7 bases match TRBD1. Trimming removed 6 bases from V and 5 bases from J; junction bases left unmatched: 10. The CDR3 consists of 15 residues. Germline CDR1 and CDR2: SGHVS and FQNEAQ. The CDR3 region has the DNA TGTGCCAGCAGAAAAGACAGGGCCATAGACAATGAGCAGTTCTTC. It yields the protein CASRKDRAIDNEQFF.

This clone was detected only a few times. The CDR3, as DNA: TGTGCCAGCAGTTTAGGCTCCGGGACTCATGAGCAGTTCTTC. This gives the protein CASSLGSGTHEQFF. V and J are TRBV27 and TRBJ2-1; TRBD2 might be the D (6 bases). The CDR3 sequence is 14 residues long. V gave up 2 bases and J gave up 8 bases, with 13 bases separating them. Germline CDR1 reads MNHEY; CDR2 reads SMNVEV (reference sequence).

The chain joins TRBV5-1 to TRBJ2-5, with 7 bases aligning to TRBD1. Trimming took 2 bases from V and 5 from J; bases not matched to a gene: 9. The CDR3 extends over 15 amino acids. From germline, CDR1 is SGHRS and CDR2 YFSETQ. The DNA of the CDR3 is TGCGCCAGCAGCTTAAGGGGGCCGGTAGGGGAGACCCAGTACTTC. It encodes CASSLRGPVGETQYF.

The CDR3 is CASSRDRDQETQYF. DNA of the CDR3: TGTGCCAGCAGCAGGGACAGGGATCAAGAGACCCAGTACTTC. The J gene is TRBJ2-5, the V gene TRBV2, with TRBD1 matching over 9 bases. Losses at the gene ends were 6 bases for V and 2 bases for J; bases not matched to a gene: 4. This CDR3 comprises 14 residues. In germline, CDR1 is SNHLY, CDR2 FYNNEI.

V and J are TRBV5-8 and TRBJ2-2; no definite D call. Germline V gene data show CDR1 as SGHTS and CDR2 as YDEGEE. The CDR3 spans 18 residues. The V end lost 4 bases, the J end lost 0 bases, and 19 bases lay between the germline ends. This CDR3 is CASSLSRWAVANTGELFF. In DNA form, the CDR3 reads TGTGCCAGCAGCCTGAGCAGGTGGGCCGTCGCGAACACCGGGGAGCTGTTTTTT.

In its sample, this clone was seen a few times. V and J are TRBV19 and TRBJ1-2; tentatively, D is TRBD1 (5 bases). Germline V CDR1 and CDR2: LNHDA, SQIVND (reference sequence). This CDR3 contains 15 residues. V lost 5 bases and J 2 bases, leaving 15 bases between the germline ends. The DNA for the CDR3 is TGTGCCAGTAGTCCGGGACTCCGGGAGAACTATGGCTACACCTTC. It specifies CASSPGLRENYGYTF.